These 29 T cell receptor beta chains share one sample of origin, sequenced in a study of vaccination effects on CD4 cells after COVID-19. Their target antigens are unknown. Measured with immunoSEQ multiplex PCR; TCRdb has only the in-frame clones, and not every one. The sample holds about 23,000 clones, 55% to 75% seen once. Expansion with viral peptide pools was applied to antigen-specific CD4+ T cells by the ViraFEST assay prior to sequencing. Once cultured for about 9 days, the cells underwent separation to obtain CD4+ T cells. The study found no prior SARS-CoV-2 infection in the vaccine recipients, who tested negative for nucleocapsid antibodies. Here the sequenced sample was CD4+ T cells from PBMCs cultured with HCoV-NL63 spike peptides, taken before COVID-19 vaccination. These receptors were collected from a human donor who received a COVID-19 vaccine.

The chain recombines TRBV2 with TRBJ1-5, with unresolved D. V was cut by 3 bases and J by 6 bases, with 12 bases left in between. The CDR3 sequence is 14 residues long. Germline loops: CDR1 SNHLY, CDR2 FYNNEI. The CDR3 loop reads CASSDVVVGQPQHF. Written as DNA, the CDR3 is TGTGCCAGCAGTGATGTAGTCGTCGGTCAGCCCCAGCATTTT.

The chain recombines TRBV2 with TRBJ2-7, with TRBD1 matching over 9 bases. The CDR3 is 18 residues long. V was pared by 4 bases and J by 2 bases, with 15 bases of the junction left unmatched. Per the germline V gene, CDR1 is SNHLY and CDR2 is FYNNEI. This CDR3 reads CASSVPAFGQGLTYEQYF. CDR3 sequence (DNA): TGTGCCAGCAGTGTTCCCGCTTTCGGACAGGGGCTTACCTACGAGCAGTACTTC.

V gene TRBV30 combines with J gene TRBJ2-7, with a tentative D call TRBD1 (6 bases). This CDR3 is 14 amino acids long. Germline V lookup: CDR1 GTSNPN, CDR2 SVGIG (reference sequence). V lost 0 bases and J lost 6, with 15 bases in between. DNA of the CDR3: TGTGCCTGGAGTGTAACACAGGGAAGGGCCGAGCAGTACTTC. It specifies CAWSVTQGRAEQYF.

The chain recombines TRBV5-1 with TRBJ2-5; TRBD1 matches at 7 bases. This CDR3 has 14 residues. Trimming removed 5 bases from V and 3 bases from J; junction bases left unmatched: 7. From germline, CDR1 is SGHRS and CDR2 YFSETQ. Here the CDR3 reads CASSRDRGEETQYF. CDR3 nucleotides: TGCGCCAGCAGTCGGGACAGAGGTGAAGAGACCCAGTACTTC.

The V call is TRBV6-5, the J call TRBJ2-2, with a tentative D call TRBD2 (6 bases). This CDR3 spans 13 amino acids. The germline CDR1 and CDR2 sequences are MNHEY and SVGAGI. V was cut by 7 bases and J by 4 bases, with 10 bases left in between. CDR3 in DNA: TGTGCCAGCATTCGGACTACCACCGGGGAGCTGTTTTTT. Protein product: CASIRTTTGELFF.

The gene calls are TRBV4-1 and TRBJ1-3; D is unresolved. Germline loops: CDR1 MGHRA, CDR2 YSYEKL. V was clipped by 4 bases and J by 5 bases, with 24 bases between them. The CDR3 length is 18 residues. The CDR3 reads CASSPLTPRSLRRNTIYF. The CDR3 bases are TGCGCCAGCAGCCCCCTAACCCCCCGATCCCTTCGAAGAAACACCATATATTTT.

This clone has just a few counts. This chain links TRBV2 with TRBJ2-7, with D uncertain. In germline, CDR1 is SNHLY, CDR2 FYNNEI. The CDR3 totals 11 residues. V was trimmed by 3 bases and J by 3 bases, leaving 3 bases between them. The CDR3 DNA sequence: TGTGCCAGCAGTGAGGACTACGAGCAGTACTTC. It translates to CASSEDYEQYF. Based on the CDR3 plus reference TRBV2 and TRBJ2-7, the full variable domain is EPEVTQTPSHQVTQMGQEVILRCVPISNHLYFYWYRQILGQKVEFLVSFYNNEISEKSEIFDDQFSVERPDGSNFTLKIRSTKLEDSAMYFCASSEDYEQYFGPGTRLTVT.

The chain recombines TRBV6-5 with TRBJ1-2, with 7 bases lining up with TRBD1. Germline V gene sequence: CDR1 MNHEY, CDR2 SVGAGI. The CDR3 contains 15 residues. The J segment lost 6 bases and the V segment lost 8 bases, leaving 15 bases of the junction unmatched. CDR3 amino acids: CASVETGLIFNGYTF. In DNA, the CDR3 is TGTGCCAGCGTGGAGACAGGGCTGATCTTTAATGGCTACACCTTC.

V gene TRBV5-4 combines with J gene TRBJ1-2, with TRBD1 matching 8 bases. This CDR3 has 14 residues. Unmatched junction bases numbered 6, after V lost 4 bases and J lost 4 bases. CDR1 is SGHNT and CDR2 is YYREEE in the germline V gene (reference sequence). The CDR3 DNA sequence: TGTGCCAGCAGCCCTGGACAGGGAACCTATGGCTACACCTTC. This codes for CASSPGQGTYGYTF.

This clone appeared a few times. This chain joins TRBV2 and TRBJ1-5; 9 bases are a match to TRBD1. Trimming cost V 3 bases and J 7 bases; bases outside gene matches: 7. The CDR3 has 15 amino acids. The germline CDR1 and CDR2 sequences are SNHLY and FYNNEI. The CDR3 spells CASSDDLQGAQPQHF. The CDR3, as DNA: TGTGCCAGCAGTGACGATTTACAGGGGGCCCAGCCCCAGCATTTT.

The V and J genes are TRBV20-1 and TRBJ1-2; a weak D match, TRBD1 (6 bases). Trimming removed 7 bases at V and 4 bases at J, with 13 bases between. Germline CDR1 and CDR2: DFQATT and SNEGSKA (reference sequence). This CDR3 is 12 amino acids long. The chain's CDR3 is CSGSPGAYGYTF. The CDR3 DNA sequence: TGCAGTGGTAGTCCAGGGGCCTATGGCTACACCTTC.

By share, this clone ranks as medium-sized. The chain uses TRBV4-1 and TRBJ2-5; the D is unclear. The CDR3 is 16 amino acids. V was pared by 4 bases and J by 5 bases, with 20 bases between. From germline, CDR1 is MGHRA and CDR2 YSYEKL. CDR3 amino acids: CASSPSPEDGRETQYF. The CDR3 nucleotides read TGCGCCAGCAGCCCGAGTCCCGAAGATGGTAGGGAGACCCAGTACTTC.

The V and J genes are TRBV5-4 and TRBJ2-6, with 12 bases that match TRBD1. CDR3 length equals 17 residues. Germline CDR1 SGHNT, CDR2 YYREEE (reference sequence). The V gene end was trimmed by 3 bases and the J gene end by 2 bases; junction bases not matched to a gene: 3. This CDR3 reads CASSWGTGGAGANVLTF. As DNA, the CDR3 is TGTGCCAGCAGCTGGGGGACAGGGGGCGCTGGGGCCAACGTCCTGACTTTC.

This chain connects TRBV3-1 (or the pseudogene TRBV3-2) to TRBJ1-2; D is uncertain. Germline V lookup: CDR1 LGHDT, CDR2 YNNKEL (reference sequence). V was shortened by 0 bases and J by 6 bases, with 5 bases between the two germline ends. The CDR3 has 12 residues. CDR3 sequence: CASSQDRDGYTF. CDR3 in DNA: TGTGCCAGCAGCCAAGACAGAGATGGCTACACCTTC.

This clone was seen a single time. The chain links TRBV10-1 to TRBJ2-5; D not resolved. The germline V gene encodes CDR1 WNHNN and CDR2 SYGVQD (reference sequence). Trimming stripped 0 bases from V and 5 bases from J, with 4 bases between. The CDR3 loop spans 12 amino acids. CDR3 loop: CASSESTETQYF. The CDR3, as DNA: TGCGCCAGCAGTGAGTCAACGGAGACCCAGTACTTC.

The rearrangement links TRBV6-5 to TRBJ2-7; tentative D call: TRBD2 (5 bases). Germline-derived CDR1 and CDR2 are MNHEY and SVGAGI. Trimming pared 0 bases from V and 2 bases from J, leaving 8 bases between. The CDR3 is made up of 14 amino acids. The CDR3 nucleotides are TGTGCCAGCAGTTACTCTAGGGAGACCTACGAGCAGTACTTC. As protein: CASSYSRETYEQYF.

This clone has only a few counts. The chain has TRBV4-1 and TRBJ2-3; D is uncertain. V dropped 0 bases and J dropped 5 bases, with 15 bases sitting between them. From germline, CDR1 is MGHRA and CDR2 YSYEKL. This CDR3 comprises 16 residues. CDR3 loop: CASSQDRAESGDTQYF. The CDR3 DNA reads as TGCGCCAGCAGCCAAGATCGGGCGGAGTCCGGAGATACGCAGTATTTT.

The V gene is TRBV11-2, the J gene TRBJ2-1; 7 bases map to TRBD2. The germline gives CDR1 SGHAT, CDR2 FQNNGV. V lost 1 base to trimming and J lost 0 bases; unmatched junction nucleotides: 9. The CDR3 runs to 18 residues. Written as DNA, the CDR3 is TGTGCCAGCAGCTTAGTGTTTGGAACGGGGGGCTCCTACAATGAGCAGTTCTTC. As protein: CASSLVFGTGGSYNEQFF.

This clone appeared once. The rearrangement links TRBV9 to TRBJ1-3, with D possibly TRBD1 on 6 matching bases. The germline V and J ends were trimmed by 0 bases and 4 bases, with 8 bases remaining between them. Germline CDR1 and CDR2: SGDLS and YYNGEE. CDR3 length: 14 amino acids. The CDR3, as DNA: TGTGCCAGCAGCGTAGGGACAGTCGGAAACACCATATATTTT. Translated: CASSVGTVGNTIYF.

The gene calls are TRBV7-6 and TRBJ2-5; 7 positions match TRBD2. The CDR3 extends over 14 amino acids. J lost 7 bases, V lost 2 bases, and 7 bases had no gene match. CDR1 is SGHVS, CDR2 FNYEAQ, per germline. DNA of the CDR3: TGTGCCAGCAGCTTAAGGGCGGGAGCTGGGACCCAGTACTTC. Translating it yields CASSLRAGAGTQYF.

This sequence joins TRBV19 and TRBJ2-7; TRBD1 aligns across 7 bases. The length of the CDR3 is 14 residues. Trimming took 4 bases from V and 2 from J; bases not matched to a gene: 5. Germline CDR1 and CDR2: LNHDA and SQIVND (reference sequence). Here the CDR3 DNA reads TGTGCCAGTAGTACACCGGGACAGCCCTACGAGCAGTACTTC. As protein: CASSTPGQPYEQYF.

The chain couples TRBV28 to TRBJ1-5; tentative D call: TRBD1 (5 bases). CDR1 and CDR2 from the germline V gene are MDHEN and SYDVKM. The V end lost 5 bases, the J end lost 4 bases, and 6 bases lay between the germline ends. CDR3 length equals 12 residues. CDR3 protein: CASSTGNQPQHF. Here the CDR3 DNA reads TGTGCCAGCAGTACAGGAAATCAGCCCCAGCATTTT.

The genes are TRBV11-2 and TRBJ2-1; D perhaps matches TRBD2 (6 bases). Trimming took 3 bases from V and 1 from J, leaving 13 bases between them. The CDR3 runs 16 residues. Per the germline V gene, CDR1 is SGHAT and CDR2 is FQNNGV. The CDR3 DNA sequence: TGTGCCAGCAGCTTCCAACCGGGACTTTCCTACAATGAGCAGTTCTTC. Translated, it gives CASSFQPGLSYNEQFF.

This clone was counted a single time. V usage is TRBV6-6 and J usage is TRBJ1-1; D is undetermined. Trimming left V 8 bases short and J 5 bases short, with 15 bases between. The CDR3 length is 13 residues. From germline, CDR1 is MNHNY and CDR2 SVGAGI (reference sequence). CDR3 amino acids: CASGQGLGTEAFF. The CDR3 bases are TGTGCCAGCGGTCAAGGACTTGGGACTGAAGCTTTCTTT.

J is TRBJ2-1 and V is TRBV10-2; 7 bases align to TRBD2. Germline-derived CDR1 and CDR2 are WSHSY and SAAADI. The ends lost 10 bases at V and 9 bases at J; junction bases unmatched: 12. The CDR3 runs 13 residues. CDR3 nucleotides: TGCGCCACCTCCCTCGGGGGGACGGGTGAGCAGTTCTTC. Translating gives CATSLGGTGEQFF.

This clone came up once. The rearrangement joins TRBV7-2 to TRBJ1-2; 8 bases are a match to TRBD1. With V trimmed by 2 bases and J by 1 base, 3 bases remained unmatched. The length of the CDR3 is 15 residues. Germline assignment: CDR1 SGHTA and CDR2 FQGNSA. The CDR3 region is CASSLTGGDNYGYTF. The CDR3 coding sequence is TGTGCCAGCAGCTTAACAGGGGGGGATAACTATGGCTACACCTTC.

The chain joins TRBV10-2 to TRBJ1-2; 8 nucleotides match TRBD1. The CDR3 spans 15 residues. Germline loops: CDR1 WSHSY, CDR2 SAAADI. V shed 0 bases and J 1 base; nucleotides not matched to a gene: 1. The CDR3 coding sequence is TGCGCCAGCAGTGAGTCAGACAGGGGTAACTATGGCTACACCTTC. Residues: CASSESDRGNYGYTF.

This chain uses TRBV4-2 with TRBJ1-1; D is possibly TRBD1 (5 bases). This CDR3 region has 17 residues. Germline loops: CDR1 LGHNA, CDR2 YNFKEQ. V was shortened by 3 bases and J by 0 bases, with 17 bases between the two germline ends. The CDR3 region has the DNA TGTGCCAGCAGCCAGGGTACCGGGACGGGCATGAACACTGAAGCTTTCTTT. This codes for CASSQGTGTGMNTEAFF.

The J gene is TRBJ1-1, the V gene TRBV5-1; D remains unclear. Germline V lookup: CDR1 SGHRS, CDR2 YFSETQ. The CDR3 is 12 residues long. The V end was cut by 4 bases, the J end by 4 bases, with 8 bases between. This CDR3 reads CASSKVGTEAFF. CDR3 nucleotides: TGCGCCAGCAGCAAGGTCGGCACTGAAGCTTTCTTT.